Presented here are 6 T cell receptor beta chains from one specimen sequenced in a study of beta chain features in type 1 diabetes. Study-level findings and limits: Significant though moderate, a shortening of TCRB CDR3s appeared in all four CD4+ subsets of Type 1 diabetes patients.

Of the isolated RNA, all was reverse transcribed, and so the sequenced material was expressed TCRB transcripts. Profiling relied on immunoSEQ multiplex PCR, and the TCRdb table lists in-frame clones only, not all of them. The sample records a few hundred thousand clones, about 15% being singletons. Antigens of these TCRs are unknown. What was sequenced was naive CD4+ T cells from blood. The receptor source for this set is a young man with type 1 diabetes.

The V call is TRBV16, the J call TRBJ1-2; no definite D call. CDR3 length: 15 amino acids. The V end was cut by 0 bases, the J end by 8 bases, with 16 bases between. The germline V gene has CDR1 KGHSY and CDR2 FQNENV. The CDR3 bases are TGTGCCAGCAGCCAATCCCCAGGCCTCCCGGGGGGCTACACCTTC. It encodes CASSQSPGLPGGYTF.

A few counts support this clone. J is TRBJ1-3 and V is TRBV27; 9 bases fit TRBD1. Losses at the gene ends were 5 bases for V and 8 bases for J; bases not matched to a gene: 13. Germline V gives CDR1 MNHEY, CDR2 SMNVEV (reference sequence). The length of the CDR3 is 16 residues. The CDR3 DNA reads TGTGCCAGCAGTCCGCGGATTGGGACAGGGAAGGACACCATATATTTT. Its protein product is CASSPRIGTGKDTIYF.

V gene TRBV9 combines with J gene TRBJ2-3; 14 bases match TRBD2. Losses at the gene ends were 4 bases for V and 3 bases for J; bases not matched to a gene: 4. This CDR3 spans 16 amino acids. The germline V gene encodes CDR1 SGDLS and CDR2 YYNGEE. The CDR3 loop is CASSLRLAGGTDTQYF. CDR3 DNA sequence: TGTGCCAGCAGCCTACGACTAGCGGGAGGGACAGATACGCAGTATTTT. The entire variable domain, with the rest obtained from reference TRBV9 and TRBJ2-3, is as follows: DSGVTQTPKHLITATGQRVTLRCSPRSGDLSVYWYQQSLDQGLQFLIQYYNGEERAKGNILERFSAQQFPDLHSELNLSSLELGDSALYFCASSLRLAGGTDTQYFGPGTRLTVL.

V and J are TRBV5-1 and TRBJ1-2; D possibly corresponds to TRBD1 (5 bases). The CDR3 spans 16 residues. Germline V gene lookup returns CDR1 SGHRS and CDR2 YFSETQ. V lost 1 base and J 5 bases, leaving 18 bases between the germline ends. The CDR3 protein is CASSLTTGITSYGYTF. Here the CDR3 DNA reads TGCGCCAGCAGCTTGACCACAGGCATAACCTCATATGGCTACACCTTC.

The chain recombines TRBV6-5 with TRBJ2-7; possible D gene TRBD2, 5 bases. Germline V gene data show CDR1 as MNHEY and CDR2 as SVGAGI. CDR3 length: 14 residues. Trimming stripped 6 bases from V and 2 bases from J, with 14 bases between. CDR3 nucleotides: TGTGCCAGCAGCTACACGGGGATCACCTACGAGCAGTACTTC. Translated: CASSYTGITYEQYF.

This clone was counted between two and nine times. The chain uses TRBV30 and TRBJ1-5; 8 bases fit TRBD1. Unmatched junction bases numbered 7, after V lost 2 bases and J lost 4 bases. The V gene's germline CDR1 is GTSNPN and CDR2 SVGIG (reference sequence). The CDR3 runs to 15 residues. The CDR3 region has the DNA TGTGCCTGGAGTCACGGACAGGGTTTGAATCAGCCCCAGCATTTT. The encoded protein is CAWSHGQGLNQPQHF.